What follows describes a single T cell receptor (beta chain). The specificity of this receptor is unknown. Nothing much larger sits one base from this clone, and base qualities are not available. The approximately 98 tumor samples underwent high-throughput TCR profiling using ImmunoSEQ. In the paper's pipeline: The repertoire diversity metrics included richness (unique productive sequences), clonality, evenness and relatedness, and the Bhattacharyya coefficient was used to measure similarity between samples. Conclusions stayed consistent in a sensitivity analysis that left out TCRs with fewer than two reads. TCRdb retrieved this table from immuneACCESS and kept in-frame rearrangements only. Not all clones are present; in checked studies, unresolved V genes account for under half, and no reason is known for the remainder. The DNA was the basis for D and trimming; V, J and clone size are from that table. The sample yields around 7,700 clones; 70% to 85% were counted once. The top ten hold approximately 5.8% of the sample.

Tumor samples were collected prior to definitive surgery or chemotherapy. The MD Anderson Biospecimen Extraction Resource handled genomic DNA extraction, while the MD Anderson Cancer Genomics Laboratory carried out the TCR sequencing. The sample is drawn from a study of high-grade serous ovarian cancer treatment subgroups (dated by TCRdb to 2020 to 2023). Some background on the complete study: A mean of approximately 13,000 reads and 7,494 unique TCR beta rearrangements per sample was generated by sequencing. TCR beta repertoires were profiled in patients with high-grade serous ovarian cancer who were grouped, under a laparoscopic triage algorithm, by complete gross resection or by neoadjuvant chemotherapy response. The cohort comprised roughly 30 patients: 10 with no residual disease after primary surgery (R0), 10 excellent NACT responders, and 10 poor NACT responders. One primary tumor sample and two metastatic tumor samples were contributed by each patient, so that some 100 samples were obtained in total. Paper-wide results and their limitations: Because bulk tumor TCR sequencing provided no spatial information, insight into HGSC tumor complexity and diversity was limited. TCR clonal relatedness correlated positively with neoantigen level and, by trend, with copy number variation and mutation load from whole-genome sequencing. The TCR repertoire analyses centered on CDR3, leaving CDR1 and CDR2 unanalyzed. Repertoire similarity ranging from roughly 0.095 to 0.8 was observed between tumors from the same patient, whereas almost no similarity was observed between different patients.

Trimming costs V 4 bases and J 5 bases, and their ends lie 13 bases apart. Spanning cysteine to phenylalanine, the CDR3 consists of 14 amino acids. The sequence is cut down to CDR3 DNA, 42 bases in frame from base 1. The germline V gene yields MNHEY for CDR1 and SVGAGI for CDR2. This sequence uses TRBV6-5 and TRBJ2-3; a tentative D call is TRBD2 (5 bases match). The sequence was collected from a human donor with high-grade serous ovarian cancer. Sequenced: tumor tissue. Read as DNA, the sequence is TGTGCCAGCAGTTTTGTCGGGATGGGAGATACGCAGTATTTT. Translation gives CASSFVGMGDTQYF.